One and the same sample provided the 26 T cell receptor beta chains below, sequenced in a study of T cell repertoires in aging, cancer and after chemotherapy. Peripheral blood genomic DNA, not sorted cells or RNA, was the template. TRB rearrangements spanning V, D and J were amplified using mixed TRB-A/B primers. Via MiXCR, TCRdb re-called the multiplex PCR reads, giving one row per CDR3 protein. The sample lists roughly 4,000 distinct CDR3 sequences, 29% seen once, with about 49% in the top ten. Material: blood. All receptors come from a human donor in good health.

This rearrangement joins TRBV20-1 to TRBJ1-3; a possible D gene is TRBD1 (5 bases). This CDR3 region has 14 residues. Germline loops: CDR1 DFQATT, CDR2 SNEGSKA (reference sequence). CDR3 sequence reads: CSASVGRSGNTIYF. The CDR3 DNA follows: TGCAGCGCCTCCGTGGGGCGCTCTGGAAACACCATATATTTT.

By sample share, this clonotype is medium-sized. The gene calls are TRBV13 and TRBJ2-6, with TRBD1 matching over 7 bases. CDR1 is PRHDT and CDR2 is FYEKMQ in the germline V gene (reference sequence). V shed 5 bases, J shed 2 bases, and the junction held 6 bases outside the gene matches. The CDR3 spans 16 residues. CDR3 sequence (DNA): TGTGCCAGCAGCGCACGAGGGACAGCTGGGGCCAACGTCCTGACTTTC. Translated: CASSARGTAGANVLTF.

The chain has TRBV5-1 and TRBJ2-2; the D gene is possibly TRBD1 (6 bases). CDR3 size: 17 residues. V was clipped by 4 bases and J by 8 bases, with 24 bases between them. Germline lookup yields CDR1 SGHRS and CDR2 YFSETQ. This CDR3 is CASSERDRSFEAGELFF. The CDR3 DNA is TGCGCCAGCAGCGAAAGAGACAGGAGCTTTGAGGCGGGGGAGCTGTTTTTT.

This chain uses TRBV12-5 with TRBJ2-5; TRBD2 agrees at 9 bases. The CDR3 spans 18 residues. Germline loops: CDR1 LGHNT, CDR2 FRNRAP. The V gene end was trimmed by 2 bases and the J gene end by 5 bases; junction bases not matched to a gene: 15. The CDR3 region is CASGLPPRLAGRGETQYF. The CDR3 DNA reads as TGTGCTAGTGGTTTGCCTCCTCGGCTAGCGGGAAGAGGGGAGACCCAGTACTTC.

This rearrangement joins TRBV11-1 to TRBJ2-7; D gene uncertain. This CDR3 has 13 amino acids. Germline V lookup: CDR1 SGHAT, CDR2 FQDESV (reference sequence). V dropped 5 bases and J dropped 4 bases, with 12 bases sitting between them. CDR3 region: CASSLQTSYEQYF. The CDR3 DNA follows: TGTGCCAGCAGCCTCCAGACAAGTTACGAGCAGTACTTC.

This clonotype was seen only a few times. The V gene is TRBV7-6, the J gene TRBJ1-2, with 7 bases that match TRBD1. J gave up 6 bases and V 0 bases, and 4 bases lay outside the gene matches. The germline CDR1 and CDR2 sequences are SGHVS and FNYEAQ. The CDR3 runs to 14 residues. The CDR3 DNA reads as TGTGCCAGCAGCTTAGCTCAGGGGGAGGATGGCTACACCTTC. This sequence encodes CASSLAQGEDGYTF.

The V gene is TRBV6-2 or TRBV6-3, the J gene TRBJ2-7; D might be TRBD2 (7 bases). The length of the CDR3 is 16 residues. Trimming pared 6 bases from V and 3 bases from J, leaving 21 bases between. Germline V gene sequence: CDR1 MNHEY, CDR2 SVGEGT. CDR3 nucleotides: TGTGCCAGCAGCAAAAGGGGGGGATTCCTGGGCTACGAGCAGTACTTC. This encodes CASSKRGGFLGYEQYF.

J is TRBJ1-2 and V is TRBV13, with a weak D call TRBD1 (5 bases). V gave up 4 bases and J gave up 4 bases, with 19 bases separating them. CDR1 is PRHDT, CDR2 FYEKMQ, per germline (reference sequence). The length of the CDR3 is 16 residues. The CDR3 DNA reads as TGTGCCAGCAGCTCCACCGGGACCAAGCTAACCTATGGCTACACCTTC. Its protein is CASSSTGTKLTYGYTF.

V is TRBV6-5 and J is TRBJ2-5, with TRBD2 matching over 13 bases. This CDR3 spans 16 amino acids. The germline V gene encodes CDR1 MNHEY and CDR2 SVGAGI. V shed 6 bases, J shed 2 bases, and the junction held 6 bases outside the gene matches. CDR3 DNA sequence: TGTGCCAGCAGCCCCGGGACTAGCGGGACACAAGAGACCCAGTACTTC. Translating it yields CASSPGTSGTQETQYF.

The chain is built from TRBV6-6 and TRBJ1-2; 10 nucleotides match TRBD1. CDR1 is MNHNY and CDR2 is SVGAGI in the germline V gene (reference sequence). This CDR3 spans 17 amino acids. Trimming took 2 bases from V and 4 from J; bases not matched to a gene: 10. CDR3 sequence: CASSYEGQGPSGYGYTF. The CDR3 region has the DNA TGTGCCAGCAGTTACGAGGGACAGGGGCCTTCTGGCTATGGCTACACCTTC.

With regard to this clonotype: This may come from a read error, since a much larger clone is one base off. The V and J genes are TRBV27 and TRBJ1-6; no clear D gene. Germline lookup yields CDR1 MNHEY and CDR2 SMNVEV (reference sequence). CDR3 length: 13 amino acids. The CDR3 reads CDSSEVGDSPLHF. DNA for the CDR3: TGTGACAGCAGCGAAGTTGGGGATTCACCCCTCCACTTT.

This clonotype was counted a few times. The rearrangement joins TRBV5-4 to TRBJ2-5; D is uncertain. From germline, CDR1 is SGHNT and CDR2 YYREEE (reference sequence). Trimming removed 4 bases from V and 2 bases from J, with 12 bases in between. This CDR3 comprises 14 residues. The CDR3: CASSGPAVQETQYF. The CDR3 DNA follows: TGTGCCAGCAGCGGGCCGGCGGTACAAGAGACCCAGTACTTC.

This clonotype is categorized as medium-sized. The rearrangement joins TRBV19 to TRBJ1-6; D not certain. V dropped 3 bases and J dropped 8 bases, with 8 bases sitting between them. Germline V gives CDR1 LNHDA, CDR2 SQIVND (reference sequence). CDR3 length: 13 residues. The CDR3 loop is CASSIGRHSPLHF. CDR3 DNA sequence: TGTGCCAGTAGTATTGGCCGGCATTCACCCCTCCACTTT.

On this clonotype itself: A read error may be the cause here, since a much bigger clone is one base away. The rearrangement uses TRBV5-4 and TRBJ2-3; 7 bases are a match to TRBD2. CDR3 length equals 14 residues. CDR1 and CDR2 (germline): SGHNT, YYREEE (reference sequence). Trimming took 1 base from V and 6 from J; bases not matched to a gene: 5. The CDR3 here is CASSLSGEADTQYF. CDR3 nucleotides: TGTGCCAGCAGCTTGAGCGGGGAAGCCGATACGCAGTATTTT.

This clonotype was detected only once. The chain couples TRBV9 to TRBJ2-3, with D perhaps matching TRBD1 (5 bases). Germline assignment: CDR1 SGDLS and CDR2 YYNGEE. With 0 bases removed from V and 2 bases from J, the gap between germline ends came to 10 bases. The CDR3 contains 15 residues. The CDR3 coding sequence is TGTGCCAGCAGCGTAGAGGGGCGATCCACAGATACGCAGTATTTT. Its translation: CASSVEGRSTDTQYF. Complete variable domain (other parts from reference TRBV9 and TRBJ2-3): DSGVTQTPKHLITATGQRVTLRCSPRSGDLSVYWYQQSLDQGLQFLIQYYNGEERAKGNILERFSAQQFPDLHSELNLSSLELGDSALYFCASSVEGRSTDTQYFGPGTRLTVL.

This clonotype came up a few times. The rearrangement joins TRBV6-1 to TRBJ1-3, with D unclear. Germline CDR1 and CDR2: MNHNS and SASEGT. The CDR3 runs to 13 residues. Between the trimmed V and J ends, which lost 7 bases and 2 bases, there was a span of 9 bases. DNA of the CDR3: TGTGCCAGCAACAGTGGCGCTGGAAACACCATATATTTT. Translated: CASNSGAGNTIYF.

This clonotype has only a few counts. The chain has TRBV14 and TRBJ1-2; 8 nucleotides align to TRBD1. The CDR3 covers 15 residues. Losses at the gene ends were 7 bases for V and 6 bases for J; bases not matched to a gene: 13. Germline lookup yields CDR1 SGHDN and CDR2 FVKESK. The CDR3 loop reads CASTTPRTGTDGYTF. The DNA for the CDR3 is TGTGCCAGCACCACCCCTCGGACAGGGACGGATGGCTACACCTTC.

The gene calls are TRBV19 and TRBJ2-3, with D perhaps TRBD2 (7 bases). This CDR3 contains 15 residues. The ends were cut back, 3 bases at V and 5 bases at J, with 15 bases in the middle. Germline CDR1 LNHDA, CDR2 SQIVND (reference sequence). In DNA form, the CDR3 reads TGTGCCAGTAGTATTGCATCGGGGGGCGGAGATACGCAGTATTTT. It specifies CASSIASGGGDTQYF.

The rearrangement joins TRBV19 to TRBJ1-4; the D is unclear. Trimming shortened V by 0 bases and J by 8 bases, and 13 bases separated the two germline ends. This CDR3 contains 15 residues. The germline CDR1 and CDR2 sequences are LNHDA and SQIVND (reference sequence). In DNA, the CDR3 is TGTGCCAGTAGTATAGAAGAACCCCCAGGAGAAAAACTGTTTTTT. It is translated as CASSIEEPPGEKLFF.

This clonotype was seen more than once but under ten times. The rearrangement uses TRBV7-2 and TRBJ1-5, with D unresolved. Germline loops: CDR1 SGHTA, CDR2 FQGNSA. The CDR3 covers 16 residues. Trimming left V 1 base short and J 5 bases short, with 15 bases between. CDR3 sequence: CASSLVGGRTYQPQHF. As DNA, the CDR3 is TGTGCCAGCAGCTTAGTAGGTGGGCGGACCTATCAGCCCCAGCATTTT.

This clonotype is deemed medium-sized (0.01 to 0.1%). This chain uses TRBV5-5 with TRBJ2-2; 8 nucleotides align to TRBD2. After removal of 4 bases from V and 4 bases from J, the junction contained 6 bases not matched to a gene. The CDR3 sequence is 15 residues long. From germline, CDR1 is SGHKS and CDR2 YYEKEE (reference sequence). CDR3 in amino acids: CASSRRGGPTGELFF. CDR3 DNA sequence: TGTGCCAGCAGCCGCCGGGGGGGCCCCACCGGGGAGCTGTTTTTT.

This clonotype showed up just a few times. V gene TRBV5-6 combines with J gene TRBJ1-4; possibly TRBD1 for D (5 bases). The length of the CDR3 is 14 residues. Trimming left V 1 base short and J 3 bases short, with 7 bases between. Germline values: CDR1 SGHDT, CDR2 YYEEEE. DNA for the CDR3: TGTGCCAGCAGCTTGACAGGAGCTAATGAAAAACTGTTTTTT. This codes for CASSLTGANEKLFF.

In the case of this clonotype: Since a much larger clone is just one base distant, this may be a read error. This chain links TRBV19 with TRBJ1-2; tentatively, D is TRBD1 (6 bases). This CDR3 contains 13 residues. The germline gives CDR1 LNHDA, CDR2 SQIVND (reference sequence). Trimming took off 3 bases at V and 9 bases at J, with 14 bases between the two ends. CDR3 sequence: CASSIRAGDSYTF. DNA of the CDR3: TGTGCCAGTAGTATTAGGGCAGGGGATAGCTACACCTTC.

This rearrangement joins TRBV15 to TRBJ2-1; D not certain. The CDR3 extends over 14 amino acids. Germline assignment: CDR1 LNHNV and CDR2 YYDKDF (reference sequence). Trimming cost V 8 bases and J 0 bases, with 11 bases left between them. The CDR3 reads CATGRRSSYNEQFF. DNA for the CDR3: TGTGCCACCGGACGAAGGAGCTCCTACAATGAGCAGTTCTTC.

CDR3: CASSWDREQPQHF. CDR3 bases: TGTGCCAGCAGTTGGGACAGGGAGCAGCCCCAGCATTTT. V usage is TRBV28 and J usage is TRBJ1-5; 9 positions agree with TRBD1. The CDR3 has 13 residues. V was pared by 4 bases and J by 7 bases, with 2 bases of the junction left unmatched. Germline V gene sequence: CDR1 MDHEN, CDR2 SYDVKM.

In its sample, this clonotype is medium-sized. This chain joins TRBV29-1 and TRBJ1-1; 9 bases agree with TRBD1. V lost 7 bases and J lost 4; bases outside the gene matches: 7. The germline CDR1 and CDR2 sequences are SQVTM and ANQGSEA. The CDR3 extends over 13 amino acids. CDR3 DNA: TGCAGCGGTAGACAGGGGGTAGGCACTGAAGCTTTCTTT. Translated: CSGRQGVGTEAFF.